Listed below are T cell receptor beta chains from one sample, sequenced in a study of T cell responses to AZD1222 COVID-19 vaccine. Assay: immunoSEQ multiplex PCR; the TCRdb copy retains only in-frame clones and omits some. Among over 200,000 clones listed, about 94% were seen once. Sample: peripheral blood, taken 28 days after the second dose of the MenACWY control vaccine. The receptors come from an adult who received the MenACWY meningococcal vaccine as a control. Each CDR3 is given with its conserved first and last residue.

length	V	J	CDR3
12	TRBV12-3/TRBV12-4	TRBJ1-1	CASSQGRTEAFF
13	TRBV27	TRBJ2-7	CASSRAGQNEQYF
15	TRBV9	TRBJ2-5	CASSVEGTSVGTQYF
14	TRBV9	TRBJ2-1	CASSAAAGGNEQFF
16	TRBV27	TRBJ2-1	CASSFLVQGIYNEQFF
13	TRBV30	TRBJ2-7	CAWSDRVAYEQYF
15	TRBV7-9	TRBJ2-2	CASSPTGANTGELFF
17	TRBV7-9	TRBJ1-3	CASRNPARRGYGNTIYF
13	TRBV18	TRBJ2-7	CASSLGGNYEQYF
14	TRBV4-1	TRBJ1-5	CASSQGAINQPQHF